One sample yielded the 29 T cell receptor beta chains listed below, sequenced in a study of sequential checkpoint blockade in melanoma. Method: immunoSEQ multiplex PCR; TCRdb's copy keeps in-frame clones and lacks some. The repertoire holds about 25,000 clones, with more than 60% as singletons. Treatment specified: randomized to nivolumab then ipilimumab (arm A) or the reverse (arm B). The sequencing used CD8+ T cells sorted from blood (inferred from file names), collected from a patient given nivolumab and ipilimumab in sequence. These receptors came from a human donor with melanoma.

This rearrangement joins TRBV18 to TRBJ1-1; 9 nucleotides align to TRBD1. The CDR3 runs to 18 residues. V trimming: 6 bases; J trimming: 3 bases; junction bases outside the gene matches: 17. From germline, CDR1 is KGHSH and CDR2 LQKENI. In DNA, the CDR3 is TGTGCCAGCTCCCCTAAACCGGGACAGGGTTTCAAGTACACTGAAGCTTTCTTT. Translating gives CASSPKPGQGFKYTEAFF.

V and J are TRBV4-1 and TRBJ1-2; a possible D gene is TRBD1 (5 bases). CDR1 MGHRA and CDR2 YSYEKL come from the germline V gene. Trimming pared 1 base from V and 5 bases from J, leaving 14 bases between. There are 15 residues in the CDR3. CDR3 loop: CASSQAGVEIYGYTF. CDR3 DNA: TGCGCCAGCAGCCAAGCGGGGGTAGAGATTTATGGCTACACCTTC.

The gene calls are TRBV27 and TRBJ2-7; tentative D call: TRBD1 (5 bases). Germline CDR1 is MNHEY and CDR2 is SMNVEV (reference sequence). With 2 bases removed from V and 2 bases from J, the gap between germline ends came to 10 bases. The CDR3 spans 14 residues. CDR3 loop: CASSLRGTPYEQYF. The CDR3 DNA sequence: TGTGCCAGCAGTTTAAGGGGTACCCCCTACGAGCAGTACTTC.

This chain connects TRBV7-9 to TRBJ2-5; D possibly corresponds to TRBD1 (6 bases). The DNA end lines up better with TRBJ2-7; the J call may be wrong. CDR3 length: 13 residues. Germline-derived CDR1 and CDR2 are SEHNR and FQNEAQ (reference sequence). CDR3: CASTPQGSYEQYF. CDR3 DNA: TGTGCCAGCACCCCGCAGGGGAGCTACGAGCAGTACTTC.

The chain links TRBV7-9 to TRBJ2-7; D is ambiguous. The germline V and J ends were trimmed by 1 base and 7 bases, with 11 bases remaining between them. This CDR3 comprises 13 residues. Germline assignment: CDR1 SEHNR and CDR2 FQNEAQ (reference sequence). In DNA, the CDR3 is TGTGCCAGCAGCTTAGTATCGGTGCGGGAGCAGTACTTC. Translation: CASSLVSVREQYF.

V and J are TRBV5-6 and TRBJ2-7; 9 nucleotides align to TRBD2. Germline-derived CDR1 and CDR2 are SGHDT and YYEEEE. The ends lost 3 bases at V and 5 bases at J; junction bases unmatched: 6. This CDR3 spans 14 amino acids. The CDR3 region is CASSYAGGHHEQYF. CDR3 bases: TGTGCCAGCAGCTACGCGGGAGGGCACCACGAGCAGTACTTC.

A single count supports this clone. The V gene is TRBV7-9, the J gene TRBJ2-7, with TRBD1 identical over 10 bases. This CDR3 region has 16 residues. The germline V gene has CDR1 SEHNR and CDR2 FQNEAQ (reference sequence). The V and J ends lost 3 bases and 2 bases, in that order; junction bases with no gene match: 7. This chain's CDR3 is CASSLGQGTKAYEQYF. The CDR3 coding sequence is TGTGCCAGCAGCTTGGGACAGGGGACCAAGGCCTACGAGCAGTACTTC.

The rearrangement uses TRBV28 and TRBJ2-7, with 8 bases that match TRBD1. The V segment lost 2 bases and the J segment 0 bases; nucleotides outside the gene matches: 6. The CDR3 extends over 16 amino acids. CDR1 and CDR2 from the germline V gene are MDHEN and SYDVKM. The CDR3: CASSLPPGQDSYEQYF. The CDR3 DNA sequence: TGTGCCAGCAGTTTACCACCGGGACAGGACTCCTACGAGCAGTACTTC.

The chain couples TRBV6-6 to TRBJ2-7; D unclear. This CDR3 is built from 12 residues. V was cut by 10 bases and J by 3 bases, with 13 bases left in between. Germline V lookup: CDR1 MNHNY, CDR2 SVGAGI (reference sequence). CDR3 sequence reads: CAIKIGVYEQYF. The CDR3 bases are TGTGCCATCAAAATAGGAGTCTACGAGCAGTACTTC.

A remark on this clone: The junction differs from germline at one of its ends, possibly a read error. V gene TRBV27 combines with J gene TRBJ1-1, with TRBD1 matching 9 bases. The germline gives CDR1 MNHEY, CDR2 SMNVEV (reference sequence). This CDR3 has 14 amino acids. As DNA, the CDR3 is TGTGCCAGCAGTTTAGGACAGGGGAACACTGAAGCTTCCTTT. Amino acid sequence: CASSLGQGNTEASF.

V and J are TRBV9 and TRBJ2-1; TRBD2 matches 11 bases. Germline V gene data show CDR1 as SGDLS and CDR2 as YYNGEE. V shed 0 bases and J 8 bases; nucleotides not matched to a gene: 1. The CDR3 totals 14 residues. The CDR3 DNA reads as TGTGCCAGCAGCGTAGGGGGACTAGCGGATGAGCAGTTCTTC. Protein product: CASSVGGLADEQFF.

Written as DNA, the CDR3 is TGTGCCAGCAGCTTTACCTACAATGAGCAGTTCTTC. This sequence encodes CASSFTYNEQFF. This chain links TRBV5-6 with TRBJ2-1; unclear D gene. V was shortened by 2 bases and J by 2 bases, with 2 bases between the two germline ends. CDR1 is SGHDT, CDR2 YYEEEE, per germline. The CDR3 length is 12 residues.

The V and J genes are TRBV11-1 and TRBJ2-7, with D tentatively TRBD2 (6 bases). Trimming took off 4 bases at V and 7 bases at J, with 17 bases between the two ends. Looked up from germline, CDR1 is SGHAT and CDR2 is FQDESV (reference sequence). The CDR3 totals 14 residues. CDR3 region: CASSSPGQGGEQYF. The CDR3 DNA follows: TGTGCCAGCAGCTCACCGGGCCAAGGAGGGGAGCAGTACTTC.

V gene TRBV27 combines with J gene TRBJ2-5; a possible D gene is TRBD1 (6 bases). V was cut by 4 bases and J by 2 bases, with 8 bases left in between. Looked up from germline, CDR1 is MNHEY and CDR2 is SMNVEV (reference sequence). The CDR3 is made up of 13 amino acids. The CDR3 here is CASSSGTQETQYF. CDR3 in DNA: TGTGCCAGCAGTTCCGGGACACAAGAGACCCAGTACTTC.

The V call is TRBV6-5, the J call TRBJ2-7; 8 nucleotides match TRBD2. V gave up 6 bases and J gave up 2 bases; unmatched junction bases: 6. The CDR3 is 14 amino acids. Germline values: CDR1 MNHEY, CDR2 SVGAGI. CDR3 nucleotides: TGTGCCAGCAGCATTAGCGGGGCCCCCTACGAGCAGTACTTC. Protein: CASSISGAPYEQYF.

Comments on this clone: Mismatch with germline at one junction end may stem from a read error. The V call is TRBV7-2, the J call TRBJ2-4; 8 bases are shared with TRBD1. The CDR3 has 12 amino acids. Germline CDR1 SGHTA, CDR2 FQGNSA. In nucleotides, the CDR3 is TGTGCCAGCAGCTTTGGACAGGGCGATTTTGCTTTC. Amino acids: CASSFGQGDFAF.

The chain is built from TRBV6-5 and TRBJ1-2; D is unresolved. This CDR3 has 13 amino acids. Germline values: CDR1 MNHEY, CDR2 SVGAGI. V gave up 0 bases and J gave up 3 bases, with 5 bases separating them. The DNA of the CDR3 is TGTGCCAGCAGTTACTCACAGTACTATGGCTACACCTTC. Encoded protein: CASSYSQYYGYTF.

This chain joins TRBV6-4 and TRBJ2-1; TRBD2 matches at 10 bases. Looked up from germline, CDR1 is MRHNA and CDR2 is SNTAGT. V lost 2 bases and J lost 9; bases outside the gene matches: 10. This CDR3 contains 16 residues. CDR3 protein: CASSDTGTSASGEQFF. The CDR3, as DNA: TGTGCCAGCAGTGACACCGGGACTAGCGCGTCCGGTGAGCAGTTCTTC.

In DNA form, the CDR3 reads TGTGCCAGCAGCGTAGGAGGCGGGAGCTCCTACAATGAGCAGTTCTTC. Translated: CASSVGGGSSYNEQFF. This chain links TRBV9 with TRBJ2-1; TRBD2 matches at 7 bases. The CDR3 totals 16 residues. Germline loops: CDR1 SGDLS, CDR2 YYNGEE. Losses at the gene ends were 0 bases for V and 0 bases for J; bases not matched to a gene: 3.

The rearrangement uses TRBV7-2 and TRBJ1-2; TRBD1 aligns across 9 bases. V gave up 1 base and J gave up 6 bases; unmatched junction bases: 3. Germline V gene lookup returns CDR1 SGHTA and CDR2 FQGNSA. The CDR3 extends over 14 amino acids. The CDR3 DNA reads TGTGCCAGCAGCTTAGTGGGACAGGGAAATGGCTACACCTTC. Amino acids: CASSLVGQGNGYTF.

The CDR3 bases are TGTGCCAGCAGCCGGGACAGAAATAATTCACCCCTCCACTTT. This sequence encodes CASSRDRNNSPLHF. The chain joins TRBV2 to TRBJ1-6; 7 bases are a match to TRBD1. In germline, CDR1 is SNHLY, CDR2 FYNNEI. V was clipped by 6 bases and J by 5 bases; unmatched bases: 4. The CDR3 length is 14 residues.

V gene TRBV7-9 combines with J gene TRBJ2-7; 9 nucleotides agree with TRBD1. This CDR3 spans 14 amino acids. Trimming removed 5 bases from V and 9 bases from J; junction bases left unmatched: 11. Germline CDR1 reads SEHNR; CDR2 reads FQNEAQ (reference sequence). CDR3 in DNA: TGTGCCAGCAGCGGTGACAGGGGGAAGGAAGGGCAGTACTTC. As protein: CASSGDRGKEGQYF.

The chain employs TRBV6-5 and TRBJ2-3; 7 bases agree with TRBD1. Per germline, CDR1 MNHEY and CDR2 SVGAGI. The CDR3 length is 14 residues. V dropped 5 bases and J dropped 0; count of bases not matched to a gene: 2. CDR3 sequence reads: CASSTGQSTDTQYF. In DNA, the CDR3 is TGTGCCAGCAGTACGGGACAGAGCACAGATACGCAGTATTTT.

V and J are TRBV29-1 and TRBJ2-1; D is perhaps TRBD1 (6 bases). The CDR3 runs to 15 residues. In germline, CDR1 is SQVTM, CDR2 ANQGSEA. With 5 bases removed from V and 4 bases from J, the gap between germline ends came to 18 bases. CDR3: CSVIAPGTPYNEQFF. CDR3 bases: TGCAGCGTTATAGCCCCCGGGACACCTTACAATGAGCAGTTCTTC.

This clone showed up just once. This sequence joins TRBV28 and TRBJ2-7; 10 positions agree with TRBD2. V lost 7 bases to trimming and J lost 4 bases; unmatched junction nucleotides: 4. The CDR3 is 13 amino acids. Germline loops: CDR1 MDHEN, CDR2 SYDVKM. CDR3 loop: CASKLAGSYEQYF. The CDR3 region has the DNA TGTGCCAGCAAACTAGCGGGATCATACGAGCAGTACTTC.

The gene calls are TRBV10-2 and TRBJ2-5, with D perhaps TRBD1 (6 bases). The germline CDR1 and CDR2 sequences are WSHSY and SAAADI. The CDR3 spans 14 residues. The germline V and J ends were trimmed by 5 bases and 1 base, with 11 bases remaining between them. CDR3: CASSWTVSQETQYF. CDR3 coding DNA: TGCGCCAGCAGTTGGACAGTCTCCCAAGAGACCCAGTACTTC.

The chain joins TRBV10-3 to TRBJ1-2, with D possibly being TRBD1 (6 bases). CDR1 is ENHRY, CDR2 SYGVKD, per germline. This CDR3 has 18 residues. Trimming left V 0 bases short and J 4 bases short, with 21 bases between. The CDR3 sequence is CAISESSVVGQSFYGYTF. The CDR3 bases are TGTGCCATCAGTGAGTCGAGTGTAGTAGGACAGTCGTTCTATGGCTACACCTTC.

The V gene is TRBV12-2, the J gene TRBJ2-5; the D call of TRBD2 is as the table states it, not checked on the DNA. TRBV12-2 constitutes a pseudogene. This CDR3 is 15 amino acids long. The CDR3 region has the DNA TGTGCAAGTCGCTCCCCAGCCGGGGGGGGTCGGACCCAGTACTTC. Its protein product is CASRSPAGGGRTQYF.

The rearrangement joins TRBV6-6 to TRBJ2-4, with a weak D call TRBD1 (5 bases). This CDR3 is 15 amino acids long. Germline V gene lookup returns CDR1 MNHNY and CDR2 SVGAGI (reference sequence). V gave up 3 bases and J gave up 0 bases, with 9 bases separating them. CDR3 sequence (DNA): TGTGCCAGCAGTTATGACAGCCTAGCCAAAAACATTCAGTACTTC. Residues: CASSYDSLAKNIQYF.